This TCR beta chain was sequenced for a study of shared clonotypes between healthy human individuals (dated by TCRdb to 2019 to 2021). At the level of the whole study: The cohort included a few men and a couple of women between 18 and 49 years of age. For each donor, CD4 naive and CD4 memory were each given three plates, CD8 naive was given two plates, and CD8 memory was given one plate. To estimate repertoire size and how much clonotype sharing occurs between individuals, the study deeply sequenced the blood TCR repertoires of about five healthy adults. Libraries were prepared and TCR repertoires were sequenced by different laboratories using diverse techniques, in order to increase sequencing depth and limit assay-specific biases. Between about 0.8 and 9 billion PBMCs per donor were obtained by leukapheresis. What the authors observed across the whole study: Based on pairwise subsampling, the degree of clonotype sharing among donors was expected to be affected by sequencing depth. Sampling was restricted to blood, and TCR repertoires in tissue are likely to differ from TCR repertoires in blood. Compared with non-shared clonotypes, the clonotypes found in all four sorted-subset donors had higher generation probabilities. Naive subsets generally had larger estimated clonotype richness than memory subsets. The genetic and exposure-history diversity represented was limited by the small number of donors. When several donors were compared, the shared fraction of clonotypes was about 5% for naive CD4, around 3.5% for naive CD8, 2.3% for memory CD4, and roughly 0.43% for memory CD8. Incomplete sequencing was indicated by rarefaction of sorted-subset datasets, despite the large sequencing depth.

There are 14 amino acids in the CDR3, from cysteine to phenylalanine inclusive. Of all the DNA, just the CDR3 is kept, 42 bases in frame from base 1. Reading the germline V gene (reference sequence) gives CDR1 MNHEY and CDR2 SMNVEV. The germline ends are 19 bases apart after V is trimmed by 10 bases and J by 4 bases. The donors were healthy, HIV-negative adults who had no recently reported acute infections or vaccinations. Every donor was a Caucasian adult residing in Nashville, Tennessee, USA. CD4+ T cells were enriched by magnetic negative selection, after which naive cells were positively selected on CD45RA and the negative fraction was taken as the memory subset. Blood was obtained by leukapheresis, after which PBMCs were separated by Ficoll-Histopaque density gradient centrifugation and cryopreserved in liquid nitrogen vapor phase. Analytical flow cytometry was used to check the purity and quantity of every magnetically sorted T cell population. From each sorted fraction, genomic DNA was isolated and quantified by UV absorbance on a Nanodrop 2000c.

As to this clone: Its antigen is not yet known. No base quality information exists; no much larger clone differs at one position.

TCR CDR3 regions were amplified from genomic DNA by multiplex PCR using the deep immunoSEQ assay. Genomic DNA extracted from each cell subset was distributed evenly over all wells of several immunoSEQ 96-well plates, and each plate served as one replicate. Each replicate PCR for sorted subsets received around 200 ng genomic DNA, equal to about 30,000 T cell genomes. Purified libraries were quantified with a Qubit 3.0 fluorometer, sized on a Bioanalyzer 2100, and re-quantified with the KAPA Library Quantification kit. Each immunoSEQ 96-well plate was sequenced on its own single-read 150-cycle Illumina NextSeq 550 flow cell. The source study handled its data this way. Because only junctional sequences without quality scores were contained in the immunoSEQ output, filtering matching that applied to full-length reads could not be performed. To assign V/J genes and CDR3, sequences were annotated against IMGT germline references using PyIR, a Python wrapper for IgBLAST v1.9. Reads were filtered out if the reads had weak V/J assignments (E-value above 1e-6), no CDR3, stop codons, out-of-frame junctions, or ambiguous translated residues. V3J clonotypes were defined by identical inferred V gene, J gene, and CDR3 amino acid sequence. Percentage overlap between repertoires was computed as shared unique clonotypes divided by the size of the smaller repertoire. RTK rarefaction, the Chao1 estimator, and Recon v2.1 estimates of unobserved clonotypes were used to assess repertoire richness. Generation probabilities were computed with OLGA for all TCRbeta clonotypes obtained by the gDNA method from a few donors. As stored in TCRdb, this immuneACCESS dataset retains in-frame rearrangements with V and J assigned. A fraction of the clones does not appear; measured against another copy, unresolved V genes explain less than half of the discrepancy, and the remainder lacks a known reason. V and J calls and clone size come straight from that table; D and trimming were deduced from the DNA. The sample table shows around 980,000 clones, and approximately 80% are seen once. Around 0.61% of the sample is held by the ten biggest clonotypes.

Material for sequencing was memory CD4+ T cells from PBMCs. According to the study, the label for this sample's cell subset or site signals: CD45RA-negative fraction. Recombination joined TRBV27 with TRBJ1-1; the D region possibly corresponds to TRBD1 (5 bases align). The source of this sequence is a man aged 18-30 years in good health. Some clones in this sample may be carry-over from other donors' samples. The sequenced DNA is TGTGCCACCAAACGGGCCGAGGGGAGCACTGAAGCTTTCTTT. It translates as CATKRAEGSTEAFF.